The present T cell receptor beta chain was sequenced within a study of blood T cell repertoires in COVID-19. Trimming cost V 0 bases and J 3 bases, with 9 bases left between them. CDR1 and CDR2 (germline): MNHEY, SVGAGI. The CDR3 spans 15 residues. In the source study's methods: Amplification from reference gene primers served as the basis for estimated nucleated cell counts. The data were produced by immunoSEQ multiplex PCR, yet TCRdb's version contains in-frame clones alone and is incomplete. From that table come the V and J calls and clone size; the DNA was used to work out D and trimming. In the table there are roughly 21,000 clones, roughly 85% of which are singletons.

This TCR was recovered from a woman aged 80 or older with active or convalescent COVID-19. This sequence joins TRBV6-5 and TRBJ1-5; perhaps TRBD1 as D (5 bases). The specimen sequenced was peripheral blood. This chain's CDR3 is CASSYSRTPNQPQHF. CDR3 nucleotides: TGTGCCAGCAGTTACTCGAGGACACCCAATCAGCCCCAGCATTTT.